The next 13 T cell receptor beta chains were all read from a single sample in a study of blood T cell repertoires in COVID-19. Clones were sequenced by immunoSEQ multiplex PCR, and TCRdb holds only the in-frame ones, with some missing. The data contain about 93,000 clones, almost 80% of them seen just once; the ten biggest clones take up approximately 15%. The material sequenced was peripheral blood. Source of these receptors: a human donor in a cohort sampled during active COVID-19.

The chain is built from TRBV19 and TRBJ2-1, with D possibly matching TRBD1 (6 bases). The CDR3 sequence is 15 residues long. The germline V gene has CDR1 LNHDA and CDR2 SQIVND (reference sequence). The V and J ends lost 3 bases and 2 bases respectively, with 11 bases between them. CDR3 loop: CASSILKGAYNEQFF. The CDR3 DNA reads TGTGCCAGTAGTATCCTGAAGGGGGCCTACAATGAGCAGTTCTTC.

This clone was observed a handful of times. The chain joins TRBV4-2 to TRBJ1-4, with D possibly matching TRBD1 (5 bases). Germline values: CDR1 LGHNA, CDR2 YNFKEQ. V shed 4 bases and J shed 3 bases, with 12 bases lying between them. The CDR3 has 15 residues. The CDR3, as DNA: TGTGCCAGCAGCCCGGACACTTTCGCTAATGAAAAACTGTTTTTT. Translating it yields CASSPDTFANEKLFF.

The genes are TRBV18 and TRBJ1-2; weak D call: TRBD1 (6 bases). The germline V gene has CDR1 KGHSH and CDR2 LQKENI. The CDR3 spans 14 residues. Deletions cut 0 bases from V and 4 bases from J, with 9 bases between. Here the CDR3 DNA reads TGTGCCAGCTCACCACCTTTGACAGGCTATGGCTACACCTTC. Translation: CASSPPLTGYGYTF.

The chain employs TRBV4-1 and TRBJ2-7; TRBD1 agrees at 10 bases. The germline V gene encodes CDR1 MGHRA and CDR2 YSYEKL. The CDR3 covers 14 residues. The J segment lost 10 bases and the V segment lost 4 bases, leaving 10 bases of the junction unmatched. The CDR3 sequence is CASSPPGQGVFQYF. The CDR3 DNA reads as TGCGCCAGCAGCCCTCCTGGACAGGGGGTCTTTCAGTACTTC.

This chain connects TRBV5-1 to TRBJ2-3; maybe TRBD1 (6 bases). The V and J ends lost 7 bases and 2 bases respectively, with 17 bases between them. Germline V lookup: CDR1 SGHRS, CDR2 YFSETQ. This CDR3 spans 15 amino acids. CDR3 bases: TGCGCCAGCGGTTGGGGGACAAGCAACACAGATACGCAGTATTTT. This codes for CASGWGTSNTDTQYF. The whole variable domain, filled in from reference TRBV5-1 and TRBJ2-3, reads KAGVTQTPRYLIKTRGQQVTLSCSPISGHRSVSWYQQTPGQGLQFLFEYFSETQRNKGNFPGRFSGRQFSNSRSEMNVSTLELGDSALYLCASGWGTSNTDTQYFGPGTRLTVL.

CDR3 sequence (DNA): TGTGCCAGCCAGGGGTCTACTAATGAAAAACTGTTTTTT. Protein product: CASQGSTNEKLFF. The chain uses TRBV6-5 and TRBJ1-4, with D tentatively TRBD1 (6 bases). The CDR3 contains 13 residues. CDR1 is MNHEY and CDR2 is SVGAGI in the germline V gene. The V end was cut by 8 bases, the J end by 2 bases, with 9 bases between.

The V gene is TRBV6-5, the J gene TRBJ1-5; tentatively, D is TRBD1 (5 bases). V lost 0 bases and J 4 bases, leaving 10 bases between the germline ends. The CDR3 contains 15 residues. Germline assignment: CDR1 MNHEY and CDR2 SVGAGI. In DNA form, the CDR3 reads TGTGCCAGCAGTTACTCGAGACAGAGAAATCAGCCCCAGCATTTT. This translates into CASSYSRQRNQPQHF.

This clone appeared a single time. The rearrangement links TRBV5-1 to TRBJ2-5; 8 bases match TRBD1. Per germline, CDR1 SGHRS and CDR2 YFSETQ. The V segment lost 4 bases and the J segment 4 bases; nucleotides outside the gene matches: 3. The CDR3 has 13 amino acids. CDR3 sequence reads: CASSMTGAETQYF. CDR3 bases: TGCGCCAGCAGCATGACAGGGGCAGAGACCCAGTACTTC.

The chain joins TRBV27 to TRBJ1-2; 10 bases are a match to TRBD1. Losses at the gene ends were 2 bases for V and 6 bases for J; bases not matched to a gene: 3. The CDR3 runs 14 residues. Per the germline V gene, CDR1 is MNHEY and CDR2 is SMNVEV (reference sequence). CDR3 nucleotides: TGTGCCAGCAGTTTAGGGACAGGGGTTCATGGCTACACCTTC. It is translated as CASSLGTGVHGYTF.

The V and J genes are TRBV18 and TRBJ2-1; no definite D call. Trimming pared 0 bases from V and 5 bases from J, leaving 5 bases between. This CDR3 region has 13 residues. Germline CDR1 and CDR2: KGHSH and LQKENI. The CDR3, as DNA: TGTGCCAGCTCACCACCGAGTCACAATGAGCAGTTCTTC. As protein: CASSPPSHNEQFF.

The count of this clone is one. J is TRBJ2-1 and V is TRBV5-1; TRBD2 matches 13 bases. Per germline, CDR1 SGHRS and CDR2 YFSETQ. With 9 bases clipped from V and 1 base from J, the junction kept 4 bases outside the gene matches. This CDR3 spans 15 amino acids. The CDR3 spells CATKTSGGSYNEQFF. The CDR3 DNA reads as TGCGCCACCAAGACTAGCGGGGGGTCCTACAATGAGCAGTTCTTC.

The chain is built from TRBV13 and TRBJ1-1, with 10 bases aligning to TRBD1. The germline V gene encodes CDR1 PRHDT and CDR2 FYEKMQ (reference sequence). J gave up 7 bases and V 5 bases, and 10 bases lay outside the gene matches. CDR3 size: 15 residues. For the CDR3, the DNA is TGTGCCAGCAGCCACCAGAGACAGGGGGCGTTTGAAGCTTTCTTT. It encodes CASSHQRQGAFEAFF.

The chain links TRBV19 to TRBJ1-2; D gene unclear. Germline V gene sequence: CDR1 LNHDA, CDR2 SQIVND (reference sequence). V lost 6 bases, J lost 8 bases, and 19 bases lay in between. The CDR3 is 14 amino acids. This CDR3 is CASSRETRSGGYTF. The DNA of the CDR3 is TGTGCCAGTAGCCGCGAGACCCGCTCAGGAGGCTACACCTTC.